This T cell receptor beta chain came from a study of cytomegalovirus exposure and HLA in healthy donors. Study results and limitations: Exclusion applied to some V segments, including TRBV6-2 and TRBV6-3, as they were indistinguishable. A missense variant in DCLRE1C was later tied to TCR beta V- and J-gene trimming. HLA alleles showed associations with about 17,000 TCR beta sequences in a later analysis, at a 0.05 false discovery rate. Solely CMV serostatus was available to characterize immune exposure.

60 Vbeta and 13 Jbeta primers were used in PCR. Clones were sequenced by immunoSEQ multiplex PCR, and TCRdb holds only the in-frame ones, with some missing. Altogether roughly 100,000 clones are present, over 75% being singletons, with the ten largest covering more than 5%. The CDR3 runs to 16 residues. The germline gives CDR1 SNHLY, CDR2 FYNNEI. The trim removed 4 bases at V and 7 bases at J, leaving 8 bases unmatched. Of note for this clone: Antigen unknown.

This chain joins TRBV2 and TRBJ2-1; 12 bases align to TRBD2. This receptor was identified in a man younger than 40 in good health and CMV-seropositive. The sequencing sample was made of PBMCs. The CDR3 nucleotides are TGTGCCAGCAGTGCAGGACTAGCGGGGTCTGGAAATGAGCAGTTCTTC. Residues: CASSAGLAGSGNEQFF.